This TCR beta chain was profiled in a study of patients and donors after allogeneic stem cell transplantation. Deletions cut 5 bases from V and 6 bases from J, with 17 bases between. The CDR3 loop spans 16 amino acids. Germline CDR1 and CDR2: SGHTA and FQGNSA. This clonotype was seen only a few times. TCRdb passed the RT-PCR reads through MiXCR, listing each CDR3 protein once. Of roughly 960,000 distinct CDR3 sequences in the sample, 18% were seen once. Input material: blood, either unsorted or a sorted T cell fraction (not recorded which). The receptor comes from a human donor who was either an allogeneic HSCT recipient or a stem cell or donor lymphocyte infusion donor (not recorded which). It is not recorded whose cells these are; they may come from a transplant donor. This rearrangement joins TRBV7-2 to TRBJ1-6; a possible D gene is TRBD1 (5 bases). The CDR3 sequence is CASSPYVQGGNSPLHF. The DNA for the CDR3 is TGTGCCAGCAGCCCCTATGTGCAGGGAGGTAATTCACCCCTCCACTTT.